This entry describes one T cell receptor beta chain. The antigen is unknown. Unmatched junction bases numbered 9, after V lost 8 bases and J lost 2 bases. This CDR3 region has 15 residues. Looked up from germline, CDR1 is MNHEY and CDR2 is SMNVEV (reference sequence). This sample stems from a study of T cell responses to AZD1222 COVID-19 vaccine. General study results and limits: It was only after the peak T cell response that any repertoires were sampled. Nearly half of spike-specific TCRs reportedly go after variant regions that carry no mutations. The sample set comprised mostly white British donors with more females, and clonal diversity was possibly underestimated.

The assay was immunoSEQ multiplex PCR, and TCRdb's table has in-frame clones only and misses some. The table shows more than 85,000 clones, with less than 95% occurring only once. The genes are TRBV27 and TRBJ2-5; TRBD1 matches at 9 bases. The source of this sequence is an adult who received the AZD1222 COVID-19 vaccine. The sequenced sample was peripheral blood, obtained 28 days after the second AZD1222 dose. The DNA of the CDR3 is TGTGCCAGCCGAGACAGGGGGTTAGGGCAAGAGACCCAGTACTTC. Translation: CASRDRGLGQETQYF.